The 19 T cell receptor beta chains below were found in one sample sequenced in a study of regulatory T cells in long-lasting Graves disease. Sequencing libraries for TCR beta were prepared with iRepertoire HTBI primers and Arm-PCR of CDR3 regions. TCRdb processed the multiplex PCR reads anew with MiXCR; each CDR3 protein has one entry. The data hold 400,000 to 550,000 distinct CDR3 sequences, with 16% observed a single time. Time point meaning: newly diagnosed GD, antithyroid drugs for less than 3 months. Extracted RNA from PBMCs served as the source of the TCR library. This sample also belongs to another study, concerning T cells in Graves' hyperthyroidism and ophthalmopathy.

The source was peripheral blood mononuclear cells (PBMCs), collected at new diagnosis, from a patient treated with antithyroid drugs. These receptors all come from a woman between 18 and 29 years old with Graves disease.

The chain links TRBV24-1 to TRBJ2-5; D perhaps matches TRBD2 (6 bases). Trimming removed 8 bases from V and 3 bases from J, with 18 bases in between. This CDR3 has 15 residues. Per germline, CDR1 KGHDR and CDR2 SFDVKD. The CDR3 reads CATMGGEGFEETQYF. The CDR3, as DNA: TGTGCCACCATGGGAGGAGAGGGGTTCGAAGAGACCCAGTACTTC.

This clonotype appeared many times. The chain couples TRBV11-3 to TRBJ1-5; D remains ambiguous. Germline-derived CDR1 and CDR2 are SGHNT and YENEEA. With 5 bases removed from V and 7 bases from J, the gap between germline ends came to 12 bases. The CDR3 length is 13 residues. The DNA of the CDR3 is TGTGCCAGCAGCAAGACCCTGGGCCAGCCCCAGCATTTT. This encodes CASSKTLGQPQHF.

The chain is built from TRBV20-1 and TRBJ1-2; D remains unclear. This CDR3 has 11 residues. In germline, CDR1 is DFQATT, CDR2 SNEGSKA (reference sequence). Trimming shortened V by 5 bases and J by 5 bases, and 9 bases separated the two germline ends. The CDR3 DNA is TGCAGTGCTTGTTACAGATATGGCTACACCTTC. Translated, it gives CSACYRYGYTF.

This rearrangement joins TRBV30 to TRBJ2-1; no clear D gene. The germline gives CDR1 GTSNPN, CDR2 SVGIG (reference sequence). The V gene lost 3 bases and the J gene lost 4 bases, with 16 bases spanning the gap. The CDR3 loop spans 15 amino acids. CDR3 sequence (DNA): TGTGCCTGGAGGAACTTAGGGTCCCTATACAATGAGCAGTTCTTC. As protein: CAWRNLGSLYNEQFF. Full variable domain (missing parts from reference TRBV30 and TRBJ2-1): SQTIHQWPATLVQPVGSPLSLECTVEGTSNPNLYWYRQAAGRGLQLLFYSVGIGQISSEVPQNLSASRPQDRQFILSSKKLLLSDSGFYLCAWRNLGSLYNEQFFGPGTRLTVL.

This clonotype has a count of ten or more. The CDR3 bases are TGTGCCAGCAGCGTAGGGGGACAGAACACTGAAGCTTTCTTT. Amino acid sequence: CASSVGGQNTEAFF. V gene TRBV9 combines with J gene TRBJ1-1; D is perhaps TRBD1 (6 bases). This CDR3 region has 14 residues. Trimming took 0 bases from V and 1 from J, leaving 7 bases between them. Germline V lookup: CDR1 SGDLS, CDR2 YYNGEE.

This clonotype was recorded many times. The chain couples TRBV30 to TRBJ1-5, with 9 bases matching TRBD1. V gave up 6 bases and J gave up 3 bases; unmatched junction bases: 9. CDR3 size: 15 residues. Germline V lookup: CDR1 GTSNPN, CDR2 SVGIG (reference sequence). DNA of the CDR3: TGTGCCTGTATGCCGGGACAGGGCTTCAATCAGCCCCAGCATTTT. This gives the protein CACMPGQGFNQPQHF.

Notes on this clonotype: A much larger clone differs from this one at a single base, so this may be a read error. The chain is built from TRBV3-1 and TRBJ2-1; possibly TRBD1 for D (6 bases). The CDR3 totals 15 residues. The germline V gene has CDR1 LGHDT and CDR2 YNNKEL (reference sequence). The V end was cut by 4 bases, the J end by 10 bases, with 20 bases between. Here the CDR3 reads CASSPQQGRLREQFF. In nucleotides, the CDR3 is TGTGCCAGCAGCCCACAACAGGGTAGGCTTCGGGAGCAGTTCTTC.

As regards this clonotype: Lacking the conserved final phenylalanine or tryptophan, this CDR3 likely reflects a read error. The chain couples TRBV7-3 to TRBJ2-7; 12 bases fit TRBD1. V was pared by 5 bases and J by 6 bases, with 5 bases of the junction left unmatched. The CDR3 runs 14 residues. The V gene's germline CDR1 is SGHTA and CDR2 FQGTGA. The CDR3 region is CASSPGQGAAEQYL. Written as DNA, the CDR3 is TGTGCCAGCAGCCCGGGACAGGGGGCAGCCGAGCAGTACCTC.

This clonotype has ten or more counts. The CDR3: CAISGGGQGGTDTQYF. The CDR3 bases are TGTGCCATCAGCGGGGGAGGACAGGGAGGCACAGATACGCAGTATTTT. The chain joins TRBV10-3 to TRBJ2-3; 8 bases agree with TRBD1. CDR1 and CDR2 from the germline V gene are ENHRY and SYGVKD. Trimming took 6 bases from V and 1 from J; bases not matched to a gene: 9. This CDR3 contains 16 residues.

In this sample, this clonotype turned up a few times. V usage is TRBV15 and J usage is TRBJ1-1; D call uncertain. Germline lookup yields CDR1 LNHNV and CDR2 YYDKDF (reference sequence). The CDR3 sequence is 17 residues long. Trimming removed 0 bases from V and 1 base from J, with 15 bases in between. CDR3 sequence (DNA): TGTGCCACCAGCAGAGAGAGACCGGACTCCTCGAACACTGAAGCTTTCTTT. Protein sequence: CATSRERPDSSNTEAFF. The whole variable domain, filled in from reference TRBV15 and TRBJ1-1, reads DAMVIQNPRYQVTQFGKPVTLSCSQTLNHNVMYWYQQKSSQAPKLLFHYYDKDFNNEADTPDNFQSRRPNTSFCFLDIRSPGLGDTAMYLCATSRERPDSSNTEAFFGQGTRLTVV.

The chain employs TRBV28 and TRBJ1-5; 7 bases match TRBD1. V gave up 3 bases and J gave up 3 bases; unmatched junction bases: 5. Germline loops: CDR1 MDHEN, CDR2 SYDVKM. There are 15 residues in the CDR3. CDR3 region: CASSFSGQVNQPQHF. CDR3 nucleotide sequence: TGTGCCAGCAGTTTTTCCGGACAGGTCAATCAGCCCCAGCATTTT.

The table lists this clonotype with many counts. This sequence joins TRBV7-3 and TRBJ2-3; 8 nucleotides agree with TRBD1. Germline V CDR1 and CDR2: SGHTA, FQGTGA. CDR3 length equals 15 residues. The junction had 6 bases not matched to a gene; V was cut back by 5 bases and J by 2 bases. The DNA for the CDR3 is TGTGCCAGCAGCCCTCAGGGGGCCTTCACAGATACGCAGTATTTT. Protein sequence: CASSPQGAFTDTQYF.

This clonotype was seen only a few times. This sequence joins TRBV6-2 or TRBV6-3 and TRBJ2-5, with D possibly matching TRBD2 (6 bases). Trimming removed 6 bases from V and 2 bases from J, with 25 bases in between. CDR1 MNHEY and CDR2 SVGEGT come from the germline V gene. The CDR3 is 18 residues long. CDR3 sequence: CASRARGRRVRQQETQYF. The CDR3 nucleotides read TGTGCCAGCAGGGCCCGGGGGAGGCGTGTCCGGCAACAAGAGACCCAGTACTTC.

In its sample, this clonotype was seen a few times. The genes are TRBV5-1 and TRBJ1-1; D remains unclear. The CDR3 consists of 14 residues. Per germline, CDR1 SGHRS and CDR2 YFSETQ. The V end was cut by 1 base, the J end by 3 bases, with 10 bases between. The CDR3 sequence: CASSLLVEHTEAFF. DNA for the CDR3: TGCGCCAGCAGCTTGCTGGTGGAGCACACTGAAGCTTTCTTT.

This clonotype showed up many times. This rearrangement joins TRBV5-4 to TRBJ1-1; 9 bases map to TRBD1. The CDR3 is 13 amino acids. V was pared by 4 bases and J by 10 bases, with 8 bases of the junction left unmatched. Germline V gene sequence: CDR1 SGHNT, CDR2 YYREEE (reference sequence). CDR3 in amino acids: CASSPQGAIGAFF. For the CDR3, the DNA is TGTGCCAGCAGCCCACAGGGGGCTATCGGAGCTTTCTTT.

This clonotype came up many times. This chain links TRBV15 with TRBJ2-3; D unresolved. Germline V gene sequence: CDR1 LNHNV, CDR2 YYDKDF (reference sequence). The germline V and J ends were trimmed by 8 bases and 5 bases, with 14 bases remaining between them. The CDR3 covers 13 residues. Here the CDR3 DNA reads TGTGCCACCTCAAGGGTTGACGAAGATACGCAGTATTTT. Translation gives CATSRVDEDTQYF.

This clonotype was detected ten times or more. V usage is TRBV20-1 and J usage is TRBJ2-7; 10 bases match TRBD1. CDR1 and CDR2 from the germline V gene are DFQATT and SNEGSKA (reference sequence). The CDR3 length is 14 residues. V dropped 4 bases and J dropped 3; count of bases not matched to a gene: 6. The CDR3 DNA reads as TGCAGTGCTAACCGGGACAGGGGAAACTACGAGCAGTACTTC. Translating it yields CSANRDRGNYEQYF.

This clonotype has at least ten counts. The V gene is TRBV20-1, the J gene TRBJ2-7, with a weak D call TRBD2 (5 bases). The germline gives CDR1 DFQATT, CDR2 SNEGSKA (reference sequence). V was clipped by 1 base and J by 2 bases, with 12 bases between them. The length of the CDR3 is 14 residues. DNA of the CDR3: TGCAGTGCTAGAGGGGCGGACTGGGCCTACGAGCAGTACTTC. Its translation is CSARGADWAYEQYF.

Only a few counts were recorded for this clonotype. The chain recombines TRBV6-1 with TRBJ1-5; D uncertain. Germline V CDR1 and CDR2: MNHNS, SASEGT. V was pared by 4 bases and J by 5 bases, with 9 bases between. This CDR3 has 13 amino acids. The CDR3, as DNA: TGTGCCAGCAGTGGATCACTCGATCAGCCCCAGCATTTT. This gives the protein CASSGSLDQPQHF.